The 26 T cell receptor beta chains given below trace back to one sample, sequenced in a study of blood T cell repertoires in COVID-19. The assay was immunoSEQ multiplex PCR, and TCRdb's table has in-frame clones only and misses some. The sample consists of 250,000 to 400,000 clones, roughly 88% of them appearing once. Sample: peripheral blood. All receptors come from a woman aged 30 to 39 with COVID-19, enrolled during active disease.

The V gene is TRBV10-2, the J gene TRBJ2-1; D might be TRBD2 (6 bases). With 4 bases removed from V and 2 bases from J, the gap between germline ends came to 18 bases. The CDR3 sequence is 17 residues long. Per the germline V gene, CDR1 is WSHSY and CDR2 is SAAADI. The CDR3 DNA reads as TGCGCCAGCAGTGTAGCTCGGGGGAGAGGGGCCTACAATGAGCAGTTCTTC. Translation gives CASSVARGRGAYNEQFF.

This clone was detected only once. J is TRBJ2-3 and V is TRBV4-2; 8 bases are a match to TRBD2. Per the germline V gene, CDR1 is LGHNA and CDR2 is YNFKEQ. V shed 2 bases and J 5 bases; nucleotides not matched to a gene: 9. The CDR3 loop spans 16 amino acids. CDR3 nucleotides: TGTGCCAGCAGCCAACCGGCAGCGGGAGTGGAAGATACGCAGTATTTT. Protein sequence: CASSQPAAGVEDTQYF.

This chain links TRBV7-2 with TRBJ1-2; D ambiguous. This CDR3 is 16 amino acids long. Trimming left V 0 bases short and J 6 bases short, with 17 bases between. CDR1 and CDR2 from the germline V gene are SGHTA and FQGNSA. CDR3 nucleotide sequence: TGTGCCAGCAGCTTAGCGGTTGGGAGGGAGGGAAATGGCTACACCTTC. This translates into CASSLAVGREGNGYTF.

The chain joins TRBV7-9 to TRBJ2-2; 8 positions match TRBD2. The CDR3 is made up of 16 amino acids. Germline CDR1 SEHNR, CDR2 FQNEAQ (reference sequence). J was trimmed by 5 bases and V by 3 bases; bases with no gene match: 8. This CDR3 reads CASSLTSGRNTGELFF. DNA for the CDR3: TGTGCCAGCAGCTTGACGAGCGGGAGAAATACCGGGGAGCTGTTTTTT.

The table lists this clone with a count of one. This sequence joins TRBV5-8 and TRBJ2-1, with 16 bases aligning to TRBD2. The germline CDR1 and CDR2 sequences are SGHTS and YDEGEE. CDR3 length: 16 residues. With V trimmed by 1 base and J by 7 bases, 2 bases remained unmatched. The CDR3, as DNA: TGTGCCAGCAGCTTGCCGGGACTAGCGGGAGGGAATGAGCAGTTCTTC. Its translation is CASSLPGLAGGNEQFF.

The V call is TRBV5-1, the J call TRBJ2-1; D is perhaps TRBD2 (5 bases). Germline V gene lookup returns CDR1 SGHRS and CDR2 YFSETQ. V dropped 4 bases and J dropped 0 bases, with 14 bases sitting between them. The CDR3 spans 16 residues. CDR3 DNA: TGCGCCAGCAGCCGGGGAGACCTAAGCTCCTACAATGAGCAGTTCTTC. Translating it yields CASSRGDLSSYNEQFF.

The CDR3 loop is CASSGLAGAQETQYF. The CDR3 DNA sequence: TGTGCCAGCAGTGGACTAGCGGGAGCCCAAGAGACCCAGTACTTC. This chain links TRBV28 with TRBJ2-5, with 13 bases lining up with TRBD2. Germline CDR1 MDHEN, CDR2 SYDVKM. V lost 5 bases and J lost 1; bases outside the gene matches: 1. The CDR3 consists of 15 residues.

The rearrangement joins TRBV5-4 to TRBJ1-1; a possible D gene is TRBD1 (5 bases). The V and J ends lost 4 bases and 1 base respectively, with 5 bases between them. The CDR3 sequence is 12 residues long. The germline CDR1 and CDR2 sequences are SGHNT and YYREEE (reference sequence). The CDR3 region has the DNA TGTGCCAGCAGCAGGGGGAACACTGAAGCTTTCTTT. It encodes CASSRGNTEAFF.

The chain recombines TRBV16 with TRBJ1-1; D is possibly TRBD1 (6 bases). V was clipped by 4 bases and J by 2 bases, with 14 bases between them. The CDR3 has 15 amino acids. The germline CDR1 and CDR2 sequences are KGHSY and FQNENV. CDR3: CASSRKTGANTEAFF. CDR3 nucleotides: TGTGCCAGCAGCCGAAAGACAGGCGCCAACACTGAAGCTTTCTTT.

As to this clone: Other DNA sequences within the sample encode an identical CDR3. The chain combines TRBV5-1 with TRBJ2-3; 7 nucleotides align to TRBD2. V trimming: 2 bases; J trimming: 2 bases; junction bases outside the gene matches: 8. The CDR3 totals 16 residues. Germline assignment: CDR1 SGHRS and CDR2 YFSETQ. As DNA, the CDR3 is TGCGCCAGCAGCTTCGCGGCGGGAGAGGCCACAGATACGCAGTATTTT. Amino acid sequence: CASSFAAGEATDTQYF. Based on the CDR3 plus reference TRBV5-1 and TRBJ2-3, the full variable domain is KAGVTQTPRYLIKTRGQQVTLSCSPISGHRSVSWYQQTPGQGLQFLFEYFSETQRNKGNFPGRFSGRQFSNSRSEMNVSTLELGDSALYLCASSFAAGEATDTQYFGPGTRLTVL.

This sequence joins TRBV19 and TRBJ1-4; maybe TRBD1 (6 bases). Deletions cut 6 bases from V and 5 bases from J, with 16 bases between. Germline CDR1 LNHDA, CDR2 SQIVND (reference sequence). The CDR3 extends over 15 amino acids. CDR3 region: CASSLKGHTNEKLFF. The DNA for the CDR3 is TGTGCCAGTAGCCTCAAGGGACATACAAATGAAAAACTGTTTTTT.

The chain joins TRBV5-4 to TRBJ2-1; TRBD2 matches at 7 bases. Per germline, CDR1 SGHNT and CDR2 YYREEE (reference sequence). This CDR3 is 12 amino acids long. With 4 bases clipped from V and 7 bases from J, the junction kept 2 bases outside the gene matches. The CDR3 DNA follows: TGTGCCAGCAGCGGGGGGGGTAATGAGCAGTTCTTC. Encoded protein: CASSGGGNEQFF.

The chain employs TRBV19 and TRBJ2-1; unclear D gene. Germline CDR1 and CDR2: LNHDA and SQIVND (reference sequence). V gave up 6 bases and J gave up 6 bases, with 15 bases separating them. There are 14 residues in the CDR3. The CDR3 sequence is CASSLPREGNEQFF. Written as DNA, the CDR3 is TGTGCCAGTAGCCTCCCTAGAGAAGGCAATGAGCAGTTCTTC.

The V gene is TRBV19, the J gene TRBJ1-1; D is ambiguous. The CDR3 consists of 13 residues. Germline CDR1 LNHDA, CDR2 SQIVND (reference sequence). The V end lost 7 bases, the J end lost 2 bases, and 11 bases lay between the germline ends. The CDR3 region is CASKPGINTEAFF. The CDR3 region has the DNA TGTGCCAGTAAACCGGGGATTAACACTGAAGCTTTCTTT.

This clone turned up a few times. The same CDR3 can be traced to other DNA sequences in this sample. This sequence joins TRBV30 and TRBJ1-2, with D hard to call. Germline V CDR1 and CDR2: GTSNPN, SVGIG (reference sequence). V lost 1 base and J lost 4, with 7 bases in between. The CDR3 runs to 12 residues. CDR3 bases: TGTGCCTGGAGTGGAGGAACCTATGGCTACACCTTC. Its translation is CAWSGGTYGYTF.

This rearrangement joins TRBV21-1 to TRBJ1-5; the tabulated D call, TRBD1, remains unverified against the DNA. TRBV21-1 has pseudogene status. The CDR3 covers 15 residues. The CDR3 loop is CASSKWDTPNQPQHF. Here the CDR3 DNA reads TGTGCCAGCAGCAAATGGGACACCCCGAATCAGCCCCAGCATTTT.

This rearrangement joins TRBV5-1 to TRBJ1-5; 8 bases match TRBD1. Trimming took 1 base from V and 3 from J; bases not matched to a gene: 6. Germline values: CDR1 SGHRS, CDR2 YFSETQ. The CDR3 extends over 16 amino acids. In DNA form, the CDR3 reads TGCGCCAGCAGCTTGAAACTGGGACAGGACAATCAGCCCCAGCATTTT. Encoded protein: CASSLKLGQDNQPQHF.

This rearrangement joins TRBV7-3 to TRBJ1-1, with D possibly being TRBD1 (6 bases). Trimming cost V 5 bases and J 9 bases, with 19 bases left between them. The CDR3 covers 14 residues. CDR1 and CDR2 (germline): SGHTA, FQGTGA. CDR3 bases: TGTGCCAGCAGCCCCGGGGGGGGCCGGAAACAAGCTTTCTTT. It encodes CASSPGGGRKQAFF.

The chain carries TRBV5-6 and TRBJ1-5; TRBD1 is a possible D gene (6 bases). The CDR3 is 14 amino acids. Germline CDR1 reads SGHDT; CDR2 reads YYEEEE. Trimming pared 3 bases from V and 6 bases from J, leaving 13 bases between. CDR3 region: CASSSLQGIQPQHF. CDR3 sequence (DNA): TGTGCCAGCAGCTCACTTCAGGGGATTCAGCCCCAGCATTTT.

The chain employs TRBV12-5 and TRBJ2-1; 7 bases map to TRBD2. CDR1 is LGHNT and CDR2 is FRNRAP in the germline V gene. J lost 8 bases, V lost 5 bases, and 12 bases had no gene match. This CDR3 has 15 residues. CDR3 nucleotides: TGTGCTAGTGGTCCCGTAACTAGCGCGAACGATGAGCAGTTCTTC. Encoded protein: CASGPVTSANDEQFF.

The chain employs TRBV24-1 and TRBJ2-3; the match to TRBD1 covers 7 bases. This CDR3 is built from 16 residues. The germline V gene encodes CDR1 KGHDR and CDR2 SFDVKD. V lost 4 bases and J lost 0; bases outside the gene matches: 6. The CDR3 sequence: CATSDSSTGSTDTQYF. The CDR3, as DNA: TGTGCCACCAGTGACTCCTCGACAGGGAGCACAGATACGCAGTATTTT.

The chain is built from TRBV5-4 and TRBJ2-3; maybe TRBD1 (6 bases). V dropped 4 bases and J dropped 4 bases, with 13 bases sitting between them. The CDR3 has 14 residues. The V gene's germline CDR1 is SGHNT and CDR2 YYREEE (reference sequence). In nucleotides, the CDR3 is TGTGCCAGCAGCCCCCGACAGGTCCCAGATACGCAGTATTTT. It yields the protein CASSPRQVPDTQYF. Complete variable domain (other parts from reference TRBV5-4 and TRBJ2-3): ETGVTQSPTHLIKTRGQQVTLRCSSQSGHNTVSWYQQALGQGPQFIFQYYREEENGRGNFPPRFSGLQFPNYSSELNVNALELDDSALYLCASSPRQVPDTQYFGPGTRLTVL.

This clone appeared a single time. The chain carries TRBV6-5 and TRBJ2-7, with 10 bases matching TRBD2. CDR1 is MNHEY and CDR2 is SVGAGI in the germline V gene. V shed 7 bases, J shed 6 bases, and the junction held 6 bases outside the gene matches. This CDR3 region has 13 residues. The CDR3 is CASMRASGSEQYF. CDR3 bases: TGTGCCAGCATGAGGGCTAGCGGGAGCGAGCAGTACTTC.

This sequence joins TRBV9 and TRBJ1-1; tentative D call: TRBD1 (5 bases). Trimming cost V 4 bases and J 8 bases, with 18 bases left between them. CDR3 size: 14 residues. Germline CDR1 is SGDLS and CDR2 is YYNGEE. The CDR3 reads CASSPKRQPSEAFF. DNA of the CDR3: TGTGCCAGCAGCCCAAAACGACAGCCCTCCGAAGCTTTCTTT. The variable domain in full, with the rest retrieved from reference TRBV9 and TRBJ1-1, is DSGVTQTPKHLITATGQRVTLRCSPRSGDLSVYWYQQSLDQGLQFLIQYYNGEERAKGNILERFSAQQFPDLHSELNLSSLELGDSALYFCASSPKRQPSEAFFGQGTRLTVV.

The chain recombines TRBV7-9 with TRBJ2-6, with 8 bases aligning to TRBD1. Germline CDR1 and CDR2: SEHNR and FQNEAQ (reference sequence). CDR3 length equals 17 residues. Trimming removed 5 bases from V and 4 bases from J; junction bases left unmatched: 10. DNA of the CDR3: TGTGCCAGCAGCAAGGGACAGGAAGCGGCCGGGGCCAACGTCCTGACTTTC. It translates to CASSKGQEAAGANVLTF.

The chain links TRBV3-1 (or the pseudogene TRBV3-2) to TRBJ2-5; the D gene is possibly TRBD1 (7 bases). The CDR3 length is 16 residues. V lost 2 bases to trimming and J lost 2 bases, with 15 bases between them. Per the germline V gene, CDR1 is LGHDT and CDR2 is YNNKEL (reference sequence). DNA of the CDR3: TGTGCCAGCAGCCAACCTAACTCAGGGGGGCAAGAGACCCAGTACTTC. As protein: CASSQPNSGGQETQYF.